These T cell receptor beta chains were read from a single sample in a study of vaccination effects on CD4 cells after COVID-19. Sequenced by immunoSEQ multiplex PCR; TCRdb stores in-frame clones only, minus some. There are 55,000 to 90,000 clones in the sample; under 85% occur only once, and less than 5.5% lies in the top ten. These receptors have no known antigen. Source: CD4+ T cells from PBMCs cultured with HIV peptides, taken before COVID-19 vaccination. Receptors were obtained from a human donor who had a prior SARS-CoV-2 infection. The conserved cysteine and the conserved F or W are not part of the CDR3 here.

V gene: TRBV7-9; CDR3 protein: ASSWASGQRSYEQY
V gene: TRBV6-5; CDR3 protein: ASSYSVSGMRETQY
V gene: TRBV18; CDR3 protein: ASSPPAGNTIY
V gene: TRBV2; CDR3 protein: ASIERGGAGELF
V gene: TRBV7-2; CDR3 protein: ASSSFWGDSPLH
V gene: TRBV25-1; CDR3 protein: ASSGTGGLNGKLF
V gene: TRBV29-1; CDR3 protein: SVGQGVNQPQH
V gene: TRBV7-3; CDR3 protein: ASSLISDSYNEQF
V gene: TRBV5-4; CDR3 protein: ASSLSPQTGAGNTIY
V gene: TRBV5-8; CDR3 protein: ASSLPFGQGAYEQY
V gene: TRBV4-3; CDR3 protein: ASSQDGAGGRETQY
V gene: TRBV18; CDR3 protein: ASSPYPTSGHSSYEQY
V gene: TRBV7-2; CDR3 protein: ASRLAGIRTGELF
V gene: TRBV6-6; CDR3 protein: ASSYARFGYNQPQH